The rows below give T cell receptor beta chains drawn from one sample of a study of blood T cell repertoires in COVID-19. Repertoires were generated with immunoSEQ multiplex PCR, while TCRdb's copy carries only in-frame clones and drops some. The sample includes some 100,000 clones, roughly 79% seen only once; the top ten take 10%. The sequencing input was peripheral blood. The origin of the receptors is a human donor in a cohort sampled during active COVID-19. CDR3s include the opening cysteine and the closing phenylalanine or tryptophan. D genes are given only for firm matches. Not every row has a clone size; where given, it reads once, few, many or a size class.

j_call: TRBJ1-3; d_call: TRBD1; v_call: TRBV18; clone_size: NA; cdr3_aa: CASSQDRAGNTIYF; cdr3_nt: TGTGCCAGCTCACAGGACAGGGCGGGAAACACCATATATTTT
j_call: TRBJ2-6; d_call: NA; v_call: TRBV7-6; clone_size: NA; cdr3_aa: CASSLVQAGDFSGANVLTF; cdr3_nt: TGTGCCAGCAGCTTAGTCCAGGCAGGGGATTTCTCTGGGGCCAACGTCCTGACTTTC
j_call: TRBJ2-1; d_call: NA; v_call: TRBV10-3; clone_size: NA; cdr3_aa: CAIRNSVSLFDEQFF; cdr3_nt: TGTGCCATCAGGAATAGCGTCTCCCTATTCGATGAGCAGTTCTTC
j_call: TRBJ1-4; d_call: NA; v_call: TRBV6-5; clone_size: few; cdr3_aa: CASSLQGLGNEKLFF; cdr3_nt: TGTGCCAGCAGTTTACAGGGCCTTGGGAATGAAAAACTGTTTTTT
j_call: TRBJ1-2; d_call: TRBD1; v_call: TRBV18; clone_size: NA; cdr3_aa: CASSPNGQDLLGGYTF; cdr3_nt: TGTGCCAGCTCACCCAACGGACAGGACCTCCTTGGGGGCTACACCTTC
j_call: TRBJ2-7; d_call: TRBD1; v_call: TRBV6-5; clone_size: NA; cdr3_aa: CASSYSIQGAYEQYF; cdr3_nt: TGTGCCAGCAGTTACTCCATCCAGGGGGCATACGAGCAGTACTTC
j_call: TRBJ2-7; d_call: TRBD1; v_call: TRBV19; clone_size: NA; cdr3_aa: CASSTRQGGPYEQYF; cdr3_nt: TGTGCCAGTAGTACCAGACAGGGGGGACCCTACGAGCAGTACTTC
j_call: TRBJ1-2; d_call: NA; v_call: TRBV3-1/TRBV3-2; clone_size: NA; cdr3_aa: CASSQDGTQNYGYTF; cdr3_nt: TGTGCCAGCAGCCAAGACGGGACACAGAACTATGGCTACACCTTC
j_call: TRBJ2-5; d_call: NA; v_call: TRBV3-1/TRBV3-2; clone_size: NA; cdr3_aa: CASSQDKETQYF; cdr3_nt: TGTGCCAGCAGCCAAGATAAAGAGACCCAGTACTTC
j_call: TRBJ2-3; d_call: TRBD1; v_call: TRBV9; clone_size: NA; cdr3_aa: CASSVTGTGTDTQYF; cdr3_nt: TGTGCCAGCAGCGTCACCGGGACAGGTACAGATACGCAGTATTTT
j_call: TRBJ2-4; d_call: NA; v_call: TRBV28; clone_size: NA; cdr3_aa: CASSSSLALDF; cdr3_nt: TGTGCCAGCAGTTCCTCCTTGGCCTTGGACTTC
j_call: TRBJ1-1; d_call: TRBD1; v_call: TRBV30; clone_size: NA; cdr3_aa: CAWSVGQGATEAFF; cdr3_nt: TGTGCCTGGAGTGTTGGGCAGGGGGCCACTGAAGCTTTCTTT
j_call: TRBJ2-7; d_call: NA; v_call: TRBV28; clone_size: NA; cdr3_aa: CASSSVPPKRDYEQYF; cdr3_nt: TGTGCCAGCAGTTCCGTGCCCCCCAAGAGGGACTACGAGCAGTACTTC
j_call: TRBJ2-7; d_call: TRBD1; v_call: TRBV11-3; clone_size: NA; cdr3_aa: CASSPDRRDRVSYEQYF; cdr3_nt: TGTGCCAGCAGCCCCGATCGCCGGGACAGGGTCTCCTACGAGCAGTACTTC
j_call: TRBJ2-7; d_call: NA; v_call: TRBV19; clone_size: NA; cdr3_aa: CATAPGHSYEQYF; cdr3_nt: TGTGCTACAGCCCCGGGACATTCCTACGAGCAGTACTTC
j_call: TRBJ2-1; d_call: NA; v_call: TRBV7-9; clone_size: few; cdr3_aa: CASSPTSLNEQFF; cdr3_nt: TGTGCCAGCAGCCCAACTTCCCTAAATGAGCAGTTCTTC
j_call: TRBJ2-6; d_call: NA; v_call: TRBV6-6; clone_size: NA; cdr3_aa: CASILRGSWANVLTF; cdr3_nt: TGTGCCAGCATCCTAAGGGGGAGCTGGGCCAACGTCCTGACTTTC
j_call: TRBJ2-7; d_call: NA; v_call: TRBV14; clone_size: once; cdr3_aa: CASSQGLRSNSYEQYF; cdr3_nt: TGTGCCAGCAGCCAAGGGCTCAGGTCGAACTCCTACGAGCAGTACTTC
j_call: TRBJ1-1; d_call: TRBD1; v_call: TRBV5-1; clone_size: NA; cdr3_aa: CASSADRGNTEAFF; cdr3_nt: TGCGCCAGCAGCGCGGACAGGGGGAACACTGAAGCTTTCTTT
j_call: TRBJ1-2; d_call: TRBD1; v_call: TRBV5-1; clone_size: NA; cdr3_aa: CASSLVGTGDYGYTF; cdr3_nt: TGCGCCAGCAGCTTGGTAGGGACAGGGGATTATGGCTACACCTTC
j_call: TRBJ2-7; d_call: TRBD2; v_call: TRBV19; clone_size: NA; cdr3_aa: CASRRSGAGNEQYF; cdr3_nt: TGTGCCAGTAGAAGAAGCGGGGCAGGGAACGAGCAGTACTTC
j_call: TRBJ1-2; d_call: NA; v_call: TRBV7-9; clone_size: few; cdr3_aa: CASSFEQGSSGYTF; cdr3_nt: TGTGCCAGCAGCTTCGAACAGGGATCGTCCGGCTACACCTTC
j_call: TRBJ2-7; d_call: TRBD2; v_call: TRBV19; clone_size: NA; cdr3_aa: CASSNLAGNIYEQYF; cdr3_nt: TGTGCCAGTAGTAACCTAGCGGGGAATATATACGAGCAGTACTTC
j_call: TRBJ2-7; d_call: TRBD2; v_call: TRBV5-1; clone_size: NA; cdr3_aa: CASSLGLATYEQYF; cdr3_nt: TGCGCCAGCAGCTTGGGACTAGCAACCTACGAGCAGTACTTC
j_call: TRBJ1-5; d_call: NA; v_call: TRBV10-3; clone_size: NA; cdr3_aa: CAISESGVSNQPQHF; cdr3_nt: TGTGCCATCAGTGAATCAGGCGTTAGCAATCAGCCCCAGCATTTT
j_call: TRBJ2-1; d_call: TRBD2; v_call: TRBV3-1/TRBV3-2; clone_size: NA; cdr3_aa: CASRSGRSNEQFF; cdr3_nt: TGTGCCAGCAGAAGCGGGAGAAGCAATGAGCAGTTCTTC
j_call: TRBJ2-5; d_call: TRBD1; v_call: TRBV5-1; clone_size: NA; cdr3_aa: CASSPRSGTGQTQYF; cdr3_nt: TGCGCCAGCAGCCCACGATCCGGGACAGGGCAGACCCAGTACTTC
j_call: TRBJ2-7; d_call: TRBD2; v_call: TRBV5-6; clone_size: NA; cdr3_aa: CASSLGAGTSGKLEQYF; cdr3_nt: TGTGCCAGCAGCTTGGGGGCCGGGACTAGCGGGAAACTCGAGCAGTACTTC
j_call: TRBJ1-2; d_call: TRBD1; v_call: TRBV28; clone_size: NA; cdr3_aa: CASSLPGQALYGYTF; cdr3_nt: TGTGCCAGCAGTTTACCGGGACAGGCACTCTATGGCTACACCTTC
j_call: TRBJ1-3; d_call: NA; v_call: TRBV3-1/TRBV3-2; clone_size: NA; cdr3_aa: CASSQGQGNTIYF; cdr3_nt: TGTGCCAGCAGCCAAGGACAGGGAAACACCATATATTTT
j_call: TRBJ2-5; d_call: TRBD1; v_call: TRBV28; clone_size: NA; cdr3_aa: CASKRGDRVPETQYF; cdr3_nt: TGTGCCAGCAAGCGTGGGGACAGGGTTCCAGAGACCCAGTACTTC
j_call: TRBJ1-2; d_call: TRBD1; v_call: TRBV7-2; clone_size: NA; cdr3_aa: CASSLGGQGAAYGYTF; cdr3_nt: TGTGCCAGCAGCTTAGGAGGGCAGGGGGCGGCCTATGGCTACACCTTC
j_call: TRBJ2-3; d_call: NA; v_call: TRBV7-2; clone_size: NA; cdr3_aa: CASSSSPTRDTQYF; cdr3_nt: TGTGCCAGCAGCTCCTCCCCCACCAGAGATACGCAGTATTTT
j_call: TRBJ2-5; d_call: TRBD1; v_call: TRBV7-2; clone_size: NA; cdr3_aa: CASSSQGAGMTQYF; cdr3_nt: TGTGCCAGCAGCTCCCAGGGGGCAGGTATGACCCAGTACTTC
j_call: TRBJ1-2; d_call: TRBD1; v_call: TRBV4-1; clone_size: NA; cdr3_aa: CASSNQPRQGISHGYTF; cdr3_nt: TGCGCCAGCAGCAACCAACCCAGACAGGGAATATCGCATGGCTACACCTTC
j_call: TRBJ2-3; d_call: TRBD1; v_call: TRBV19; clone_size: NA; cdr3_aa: CASSTRQGRQYF; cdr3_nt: TGTGCCAGTAGTACTCGACAGGGAAGGCAGTATTTT
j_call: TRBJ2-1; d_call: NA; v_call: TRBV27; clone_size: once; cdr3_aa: CASSLWTGGDNEQFF; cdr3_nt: TGTGCCAGCAGTTTGTGGACAGGCGGGGACAATGAGCAGTTCTTC
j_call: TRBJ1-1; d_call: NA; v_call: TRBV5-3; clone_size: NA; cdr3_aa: CARKEEHPTLDTEAFF; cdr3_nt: TGTGCCAGAAAAGAAGAGCACCCCACTTTGGACACTGAAGCTTTCTTT
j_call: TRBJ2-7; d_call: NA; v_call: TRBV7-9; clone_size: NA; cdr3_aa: CASSTGLTRYEQYF; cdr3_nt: TGTGCCAGCAGCACAGGGTTAACCCGCTACGAGCAGTACTTC
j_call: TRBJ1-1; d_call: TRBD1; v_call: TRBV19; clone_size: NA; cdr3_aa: CASSMKQGSEAFF; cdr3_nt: TGTGCCAGTAGTATGAAACAGGGGTCTGAAGCTTTCTTT
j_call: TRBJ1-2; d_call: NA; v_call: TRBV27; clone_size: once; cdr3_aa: CASSLRTAGDYGYTF; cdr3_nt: TGTGCCAGCAGTTTAAGGACTGCAGGGGACTATGGCTACACCTTC
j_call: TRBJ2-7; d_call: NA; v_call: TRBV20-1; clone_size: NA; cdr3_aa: CSARDSYEQYF; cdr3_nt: TGCAGTGCTAGGGACAGCTACGAGCAGTACTTC